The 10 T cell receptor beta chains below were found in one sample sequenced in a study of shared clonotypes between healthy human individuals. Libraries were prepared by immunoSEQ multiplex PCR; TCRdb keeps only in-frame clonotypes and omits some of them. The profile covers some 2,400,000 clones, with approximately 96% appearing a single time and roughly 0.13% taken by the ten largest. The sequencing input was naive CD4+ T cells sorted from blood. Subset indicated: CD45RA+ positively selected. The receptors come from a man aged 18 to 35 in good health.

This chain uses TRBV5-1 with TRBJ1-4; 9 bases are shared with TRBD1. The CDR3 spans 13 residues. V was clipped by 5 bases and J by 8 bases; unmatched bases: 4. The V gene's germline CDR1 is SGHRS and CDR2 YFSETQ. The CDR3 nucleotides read TGCGCCAGCAGACAGGGGGCCGGAGAAAAACTGTTTTTT. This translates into CASRQGAGEKLFF.

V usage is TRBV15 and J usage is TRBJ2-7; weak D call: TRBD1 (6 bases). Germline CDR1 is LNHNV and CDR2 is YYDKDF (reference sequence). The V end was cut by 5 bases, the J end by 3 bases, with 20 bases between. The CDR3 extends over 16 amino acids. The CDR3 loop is CATSRRQDRLNYEQYF. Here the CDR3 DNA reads TGTGCCACCAGCCGTCGACAGGACCGACTTAACTACGAGCAGTACTTC.

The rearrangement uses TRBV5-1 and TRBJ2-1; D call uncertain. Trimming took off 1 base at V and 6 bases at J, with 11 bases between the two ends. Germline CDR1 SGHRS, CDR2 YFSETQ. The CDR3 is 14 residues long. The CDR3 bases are TGCGCCAGCAGCTTGTCGACGACGGGCAATGAGCAGTTCTTC. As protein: CASSLSTTGNEQFF.

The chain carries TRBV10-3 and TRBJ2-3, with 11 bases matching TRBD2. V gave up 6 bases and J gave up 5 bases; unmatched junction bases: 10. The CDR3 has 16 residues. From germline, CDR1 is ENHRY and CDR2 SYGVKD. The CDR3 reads CAISEIAGGHGDTQYF. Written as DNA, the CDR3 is TGTGCCATCAGCGAAATAGCGGGGGGGCATGGAGATACGCAGTATTTT.

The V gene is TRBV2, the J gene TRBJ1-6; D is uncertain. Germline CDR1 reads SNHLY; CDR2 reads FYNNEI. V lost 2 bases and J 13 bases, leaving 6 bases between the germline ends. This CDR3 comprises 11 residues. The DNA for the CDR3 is TGTGCCAGCAGTGAATTTAGCCCCCTCCACTTT. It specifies CASSEFSPLHF.

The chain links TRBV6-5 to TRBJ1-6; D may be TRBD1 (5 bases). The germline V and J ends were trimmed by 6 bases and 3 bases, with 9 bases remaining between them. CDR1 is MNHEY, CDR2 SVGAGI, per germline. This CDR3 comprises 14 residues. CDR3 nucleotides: TGTGCCAGCAGAGGGACGGACTATAATTCACCCCTCCACTTT. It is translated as CASRGTDYNSPLHF.

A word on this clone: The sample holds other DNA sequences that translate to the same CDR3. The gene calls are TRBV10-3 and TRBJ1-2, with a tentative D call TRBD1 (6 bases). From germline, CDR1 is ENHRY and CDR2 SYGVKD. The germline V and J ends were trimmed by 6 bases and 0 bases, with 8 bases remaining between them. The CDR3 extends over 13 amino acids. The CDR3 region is CAISDRSNYGYTF. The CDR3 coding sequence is TGTGCCATCAGCGACAGGTCTAACTATGGCTACACCTTC.

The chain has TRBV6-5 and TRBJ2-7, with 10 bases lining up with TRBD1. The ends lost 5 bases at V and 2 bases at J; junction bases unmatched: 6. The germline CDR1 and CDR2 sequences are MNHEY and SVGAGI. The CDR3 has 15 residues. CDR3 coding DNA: TGTGCCAGCAGTCCGGGACAGGGGATAACCTACGAGCAGTACTTC. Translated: CASSPGQGITYEQYF.

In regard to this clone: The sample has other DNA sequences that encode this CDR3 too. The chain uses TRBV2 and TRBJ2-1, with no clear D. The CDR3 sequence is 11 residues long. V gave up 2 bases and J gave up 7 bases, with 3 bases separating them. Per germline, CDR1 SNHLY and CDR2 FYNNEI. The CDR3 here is CASSERNEQFF. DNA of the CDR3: TGTGCCAGCAGTGAAAGGAATGAGCAGTTCTTC.

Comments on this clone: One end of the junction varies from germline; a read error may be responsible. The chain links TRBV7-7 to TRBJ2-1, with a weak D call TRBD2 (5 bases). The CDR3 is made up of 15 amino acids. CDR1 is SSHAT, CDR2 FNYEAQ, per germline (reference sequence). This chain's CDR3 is CASSSGSDRGNEQFF. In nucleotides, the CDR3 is TGTGCTAGCAGCTCGGGTTCGGACCGGGGAAATGAGCAGTTCTTC.